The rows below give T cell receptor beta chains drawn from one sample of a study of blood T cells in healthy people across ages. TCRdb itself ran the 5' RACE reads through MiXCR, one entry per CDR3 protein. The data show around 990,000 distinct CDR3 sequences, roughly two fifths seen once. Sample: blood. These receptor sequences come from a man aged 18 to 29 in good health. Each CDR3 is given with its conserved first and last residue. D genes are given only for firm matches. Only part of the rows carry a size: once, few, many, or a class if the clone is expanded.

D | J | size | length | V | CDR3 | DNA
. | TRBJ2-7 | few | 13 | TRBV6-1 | CASSEIRGYEQYF | TGTGCCAGCAGTGAAATCCGGGGCTACGAGCAGTACTTC
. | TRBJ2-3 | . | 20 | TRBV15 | CATSASASARATDPTDTQYF | TGTGCCACCAGCGCAAGTGCCTCCGCTCGGGCGACGGACCCCACAGATACGCAGTATTTT
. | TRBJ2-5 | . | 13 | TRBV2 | CASSGSQGYGQYF | TGTGCCAGCAGTGGGTCACAGGGCTACGGGCAGTACTTC
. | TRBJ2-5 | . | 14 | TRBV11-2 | CACRDLLEQKEQYF | TGTGCCTGCAGGGACCTACTAGAACAGAAAGAGCAGTACTTC
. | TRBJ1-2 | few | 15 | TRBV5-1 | CASSLDQGPNYGYTF | TGCGCCAGCAGCTTGGACCAGGGCCCTAACTATGGCTACACCTTC
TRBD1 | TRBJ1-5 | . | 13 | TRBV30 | CAWSAQGDQPQHF | TGTGCCTGGAGTGCCCAGGGGGATCAGCCCCAGCATTTT
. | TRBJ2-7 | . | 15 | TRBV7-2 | CASSLASDGLYEQYF | TGTGCCAGCAGCTTAGCTAGTGACGGGCTCTACGAGCAGTACTTC
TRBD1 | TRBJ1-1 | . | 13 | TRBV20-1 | CSARDPGGVEAFF | TGCAGTGCTAGAGACCCAGGGGGTGTGGAAGCTTTCTTT
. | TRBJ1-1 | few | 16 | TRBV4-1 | CASSQGPSDRNTEAFF | TGCGCCAGCAGCCAAGGCCCCAGCGACAGGAACACTGAAGCTTTCTTT
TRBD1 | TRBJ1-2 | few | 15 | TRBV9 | CASSVNTGQEYGYTF | TGTGCCAGCAGCGTTAACACGGGACAGGAGTATGGCTACACCTTC
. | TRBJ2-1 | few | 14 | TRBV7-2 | CASSISDSYNEQFF | TGTGCCAGCAGCATTAGCGACTCCTACAATGAGCAGTTCTTC
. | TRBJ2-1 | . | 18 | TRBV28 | CACSFPKPTGLSRYEQFF | TGTGCCTGCAGTTTTCCCAAACCGACAGGATTGAGTCGCTATGAGCAGTTCTTC
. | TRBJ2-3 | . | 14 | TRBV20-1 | CSARSGARTDTQYF | TGCAGTGCTAGGTCGGGGGCTCGCACAGATACGCAGTATTTT
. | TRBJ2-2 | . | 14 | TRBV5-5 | CASSLASTTGELFF | TGTGCCAGCAGCTTAGCGTCTACCACCGGGGAGCTGTTTTTT
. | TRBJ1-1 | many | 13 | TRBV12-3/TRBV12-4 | CASSLTMNTEAFF | TGCGCCAGCAGCCTCACGATGAACACTGAAGCTTTCTTT
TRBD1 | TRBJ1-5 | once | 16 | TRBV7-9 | CASSLGTGGRNQPQHF | TGTGCCAGCAGCTTAGGGACAGGGGGCCGAAATCAGCCCCAGCATTTT
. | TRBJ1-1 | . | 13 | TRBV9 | CASTVGQNTEAFF | TGTGCCAGCACCGTGGGACAGAACACTGAAGCTTTCTTT
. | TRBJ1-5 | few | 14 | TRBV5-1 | CASSLEAGVQPQHF | TGCGCCAGCAGCTTGGAGGCAGGGGTTCAGCCCCAGCATTTT
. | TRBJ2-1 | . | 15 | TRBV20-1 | CSAPSVSPSYNEQFF | TGCAGTGCCCCTTCGGTATCGCCGTCCTACAATGAGCAGTTCTTC